These 14 T cell receptor beta chains were sequenced from one sample in a study of CD8 T cells in Susac syndrome. With random hexamers, reverse transcription was performed on roughly 0.5 to 1 ug of RNA. TCRdb used MiXCR to reprocess the immunoSEQ multiplex PCR reads, holding one entry per CDR3 protein. The sample comprises about 180,000 distinct CDR3 sequences, about 95% of which are singletons, and 0.099% rests with the top ten. The sequenced sample consisted of CD4+ T cells from PBMCs. These receptors were collected from a human donor with Susac syndrome.

This rearrangement joins TRBV2 to TRBJ2-5; D may be TRBD2 (5 bases). The CDR3 runs 13 residues. V was cut by 7 bases and J by 7 bases, with 16 bases left in between. Looked up from germline, CDR1 is SNHLY and CDR2 is FYNNEI. Here the CDR3 DNA reads TGTGCCAGCACCGGAGGAGGATACGGGACCCAGTACTTC. Translation gives CASTGGGYGTQYF.

This sequence joins TRBV7-9 and TRBJ1-4; 7 nucleotides line up with TRBD1. CDR1 is SEHNR and CDR2 is FQNEAQ in the germline V gene (reference sequence). There are 15 residues in the CDR3. The V segment lost 0 bases and the J segment 5 bases; nucleotides outside the gene matches: 3. The CDR3, as DNA: TGTGCCAGCAGCTTAGCGACAGGGCGGAATGAAAAACTGTTTTTT. Protein product: CASSLATGRNEKLFF.

The chain joins TRBV19 to TRBJ2-1, with D perhaps TRBD2 (7 bases). Germline CDR1 LNHDA, CDR2 SQIVND (reference sequence). The CDR3 has 17 residues. The V end was cut by 5 bases, the J end by 3 bases, with 20 bases between. The CDR3 nucleotides read TGTGCCAGTAGTCCTCCCGGCGCGGGGGCCTACTACAATGAGCAGTTCTTC. This sequence encodes CASSPPGAGAYYNEQFF.

V gene TRBV29-1 combines with J gene TRBJ1-4; 9 positions match TRBD1. Germline V gene sequence: CDR1 SQVTM, CDR2 ANQGSEA. V shed 4 bases and J 7 bases; nucleotides not matched to a gene: 4. CDR3 length: 13 amino acids. The CDR3 DNA sequence: TGCAGCGTTGGAGACAGGGGGTTTGAAAAACTGTTTTTT. Its translation: CSVGDRGFEKLFF.

This clonotype was detected only once. The V and J genes are TRBV28 and TRBJ2-1; perhaps D is TRBD1 or TRBD2 (6 bases each). V was cut by 3 bases and J by 5 bases, with 17 bases left in between. Germline values: CDR1 MDHEN, CDR2 SYDVKM. The CDR3 consists of 16 residues. The CDR3 bases are TGTGCCAGCAGTTTTATATGGGGGGCGCAGCACAATGAGCAGTTCTTC. This encodes CASSFIWGAQHNEQFF.

The chain uses TRBV3-1 and TRBJ1-3, with 7 bases lining up with TRBD1. The V gene end was trimmed by 4 bases and the J gene end by 0 bases; junction bases not matched to a gene: 0. Germline V gene sequence: CDR1 LGHDT, CDR2 YNNKEL (reference sequence). The CDR3 runs 14 residues. DNA of the CDR3: TGTGCCAGCAGCCGGGACAGCTCTGGAAACACCATATATTTT. Translating gives CASSRDSSGNTIYF.

On this clonotype itself: One end of the junction does not line up with germline, which may come from a read error. The chain links TRBV10-2 to TRBJ1-2, with 8 bases aligning to TRBD1. Germline assignment: CDR1 WSHSY and CDR2 SAAADI. The CDR3 consists of 14 residues. The CDR3 nucleotides read TGCGCCAGCAGGAAGGACAGGGCTAACCATGGCTACACCTTC. Translation: CASRKDRANHGYTF.

The chain couples TRBV2 to TRBJ1-1; unclear D gene. V dropped 4 bases and J dropped 3 bases, with 9 bases sitting between them. Germline V gene data show CDR1 as SNHLY and CDR2 as FYNNEI. CDR3 length: 13 amino acids. The DNA for the CDR3 is TGTGCCAGCAGTGCAATCAGGTACACTGAAGCTTTCTTT. This gives the protein CASSAIRYTEAFF.

The chain uses TRBV6-6 and TRBJ1-1; D remains unclear. Germline V CDR1 and CDR2: MNHNY, SVGAGI (reference sequence). V was trimmed by 5 bases and J by 6 bases, leaving 19 bases between them. The CDR3 is made up of 15 amino acids. The CDR3 DNA follows: TGTGCCAGCAGTACCCTCGGCAGGCCGGGCGCTGAAGCTTTCTTT. It encodes CASSTLGRPGAEAFF.

The gene calls are TRBV15 and TRBJ1-1, with D unresolved. From germline, CDR1 is LNHNV and CDR2 YYDKDF (reference sequence). The CDR3 extends over 14 amino acids. V lost 5 bases and J lost 1, with 11 bases in between. CDR3 region: CATSYRYTNTEAFF. In DNA, the CDR3 is TGTGCCACCAGCTACCGTTACACGAACACTGAAGCTTTCTTT.

The genes are TRBV4-3 and TRBJ2-3; D ambiguous. V lost 0 bases, J lost 7 bases, and 14 bases lay in between. Germline values: CDR1 LGHNA, CDR2 YSLEER. The CDR3 runs 15 residues. Here the CDR3 DNA reads TGCGCCAGCAGCCAAGATAAAGACCTAGGAAATACGCAGTATTTT. Its protein product is CASSQDKDLGNTQYF.

The V call is TRBV28, the J call TRBJ1-2, with D perhaps TRBD1 (6 bases). Per germline, CDR1 MDHEN and CDR2 SYDVKM. Trimming removed 3 bases from V and 8 bases from J, with 13 bases in between. This CDR3 has 13 amino acids. The CDR3 nucleotides read TGTGCCAGCAGTTTTGGGGGCCTTTGGGGCTACACCTTC. It encodes CASSFGGLWGYTF.

V gene TRBV14 combines with J gene TRBJ2-4; no firm D call. There are 13 residues in the CDR3. Per germline, CDR1 SGHDN and CDR2 FVKESK. Between the trimmed V and J ends, which lost 1 base and 9 bases, there was a span of 10 bases. The DNA for the CDR3 is TGTGCCAGCAGCCAAGGGGTTTTGGGCATTCAGTACTTC. As protein: CASSQGVLGIQYF.

This clonotype was detected only once. The chain couples TRBV29-1 to TRBJ2-7, with TRBD2 matching over 13 bases. Trimming cost V 6 bases and J 0 bases; bases outside gene matches: 11. CDR1 is SQVTM, CDR2 ANQGSEA, per germline. The CDR3 consists of 17 residues. In DNA, the CDR3 is TGCAGCGTCTCGGGACTAGCGGGAATCCTATTCTCCTACGAGCAGTACTTC. Its protein is CSVSGLAGILFSYEQYF.